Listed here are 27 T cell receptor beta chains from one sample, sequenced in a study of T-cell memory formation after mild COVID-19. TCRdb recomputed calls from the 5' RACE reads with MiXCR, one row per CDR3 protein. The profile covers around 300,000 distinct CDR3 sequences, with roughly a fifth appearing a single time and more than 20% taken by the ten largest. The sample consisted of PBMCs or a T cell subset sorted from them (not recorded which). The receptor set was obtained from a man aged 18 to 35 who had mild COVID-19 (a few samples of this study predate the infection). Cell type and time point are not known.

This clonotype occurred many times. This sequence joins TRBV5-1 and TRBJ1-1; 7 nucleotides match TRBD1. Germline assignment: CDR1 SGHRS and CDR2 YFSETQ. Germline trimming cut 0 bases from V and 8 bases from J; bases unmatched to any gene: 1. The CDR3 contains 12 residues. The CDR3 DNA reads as TGCGCCAGCAGCTTGGGGACAGGAGAAGCTTTCTTT. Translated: CASSLGTGEAFF.

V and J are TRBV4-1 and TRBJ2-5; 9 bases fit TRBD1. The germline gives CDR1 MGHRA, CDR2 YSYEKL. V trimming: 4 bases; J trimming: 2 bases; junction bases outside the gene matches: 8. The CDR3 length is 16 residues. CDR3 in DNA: TGCGCCAGCAGCCCGTGGACAGGGGATAGGCAAGAGACCCAGTACTTC. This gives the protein CASSPWTGDRQETQYF.

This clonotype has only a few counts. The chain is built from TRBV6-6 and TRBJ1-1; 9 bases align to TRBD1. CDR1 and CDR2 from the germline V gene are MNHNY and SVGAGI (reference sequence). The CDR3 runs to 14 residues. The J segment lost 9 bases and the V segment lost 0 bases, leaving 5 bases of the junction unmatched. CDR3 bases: TGTGCCAGCAGTTACTCTGGGACAGGGAGGCAAGCTTTCTTT. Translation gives CASSYSGTGRQAFF.

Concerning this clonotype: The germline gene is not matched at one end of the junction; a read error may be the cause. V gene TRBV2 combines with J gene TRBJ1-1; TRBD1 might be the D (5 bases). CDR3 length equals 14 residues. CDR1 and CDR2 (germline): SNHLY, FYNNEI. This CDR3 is CASSEARGPLRALF. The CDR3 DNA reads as TGTGCCAGCAGTGAGGCAAGGGGTCCTCTGCGAGCTTTATTT.

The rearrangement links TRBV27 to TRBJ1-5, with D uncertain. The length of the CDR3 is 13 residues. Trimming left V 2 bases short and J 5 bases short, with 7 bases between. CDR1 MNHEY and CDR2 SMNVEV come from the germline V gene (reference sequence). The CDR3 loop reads CASSLEPDQPQHF. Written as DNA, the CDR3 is TGTGCCAGCAGTTTAGAACCCGATCAGCCCCAGCATTTT.

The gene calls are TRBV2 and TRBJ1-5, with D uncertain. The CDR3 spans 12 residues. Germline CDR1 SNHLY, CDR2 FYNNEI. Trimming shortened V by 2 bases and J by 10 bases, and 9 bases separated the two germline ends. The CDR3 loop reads CASSESVPPQHF. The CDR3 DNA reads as TGTGCCAGCAGTGAATCCGTTCCCCCCCAGCATTTT.

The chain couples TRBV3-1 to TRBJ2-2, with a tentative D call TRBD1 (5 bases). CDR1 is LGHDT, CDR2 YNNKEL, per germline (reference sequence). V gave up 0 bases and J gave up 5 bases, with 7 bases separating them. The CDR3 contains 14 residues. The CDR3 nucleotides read TGTGCCAGCAGCCAAGATGCAGGGACCGGGGAGCTGTTTTTT. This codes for CASSQDAGTGELFF.

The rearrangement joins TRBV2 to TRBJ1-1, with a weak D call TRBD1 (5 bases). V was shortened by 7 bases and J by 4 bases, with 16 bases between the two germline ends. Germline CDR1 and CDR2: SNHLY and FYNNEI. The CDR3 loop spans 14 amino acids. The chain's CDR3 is CASNSQGSGTEAFF. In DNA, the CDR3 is TGTGCCAGCAATTCTCAGGGTTCCGGCACTGAAGCTTTCTTT.

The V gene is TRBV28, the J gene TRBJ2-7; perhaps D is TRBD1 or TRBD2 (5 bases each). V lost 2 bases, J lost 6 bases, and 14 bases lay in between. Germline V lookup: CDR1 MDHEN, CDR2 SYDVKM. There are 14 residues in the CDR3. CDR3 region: CASSLGGASGEQYV. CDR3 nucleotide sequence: TGTGCCAGCAGTTTAGGGGGAGCTTCGGGCGAGCAGTACGTC.

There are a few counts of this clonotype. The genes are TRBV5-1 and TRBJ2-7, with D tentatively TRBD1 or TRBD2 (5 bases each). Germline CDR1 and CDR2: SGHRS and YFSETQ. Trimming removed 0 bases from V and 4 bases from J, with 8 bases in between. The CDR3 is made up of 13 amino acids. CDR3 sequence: CASSLAWGYEQYV. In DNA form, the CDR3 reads TGCGCCAGCAGCTTGGCCTGGGGGTACGAGCAGTACGTC.

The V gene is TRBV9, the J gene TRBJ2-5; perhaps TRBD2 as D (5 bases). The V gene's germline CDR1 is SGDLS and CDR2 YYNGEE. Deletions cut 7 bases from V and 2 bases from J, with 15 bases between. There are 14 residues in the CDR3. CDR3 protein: CASGRGRSQETQYF. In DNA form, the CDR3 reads TGTGCCAGCGGCCGGGGTAGGAGTCAAGAGACCCAGTACTTC.

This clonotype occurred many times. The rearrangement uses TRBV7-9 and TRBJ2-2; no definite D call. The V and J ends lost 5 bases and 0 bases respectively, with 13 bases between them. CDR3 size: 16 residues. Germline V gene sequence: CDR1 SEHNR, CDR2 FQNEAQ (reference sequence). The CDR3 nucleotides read TGTGCCAGCAGCCCTCGCGACGGTGCGAACACCGGGGAGCTGTTTTTT. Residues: CASSPRDGANTGELFF.

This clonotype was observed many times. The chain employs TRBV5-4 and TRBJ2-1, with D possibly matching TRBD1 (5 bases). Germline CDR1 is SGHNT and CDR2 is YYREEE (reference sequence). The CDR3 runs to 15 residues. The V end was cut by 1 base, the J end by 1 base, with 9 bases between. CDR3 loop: CASSLSQGSYNEQFF. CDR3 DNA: TGTGCCAGCAGCTTGAGTCAGGGATCCTACAATGAGCAGTTCTTC.

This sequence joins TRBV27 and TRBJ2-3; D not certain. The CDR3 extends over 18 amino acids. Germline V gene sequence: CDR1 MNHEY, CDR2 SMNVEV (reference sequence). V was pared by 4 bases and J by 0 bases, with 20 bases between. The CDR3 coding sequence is TGTGCCAGCAGTTCTGGCGTCGTAGCCCCCCACAGCACAGATACGCAGTATTTT. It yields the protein CASSSGVVAPHSTDTQYF.

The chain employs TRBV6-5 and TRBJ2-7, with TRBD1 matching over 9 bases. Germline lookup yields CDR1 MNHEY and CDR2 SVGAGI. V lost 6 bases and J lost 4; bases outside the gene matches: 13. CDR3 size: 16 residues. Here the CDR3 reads CASSSTGTGSWYEQYF. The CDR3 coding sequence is TGTGCCAGCAGCTCGACTGGGACAGGGAGTTGGTACGAGCAGTACTTC.

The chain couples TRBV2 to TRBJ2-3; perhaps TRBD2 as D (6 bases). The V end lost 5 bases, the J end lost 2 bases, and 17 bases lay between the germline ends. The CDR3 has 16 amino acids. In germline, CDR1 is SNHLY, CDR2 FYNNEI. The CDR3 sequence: CASSPSTGAHTDTQYF. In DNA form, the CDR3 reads TGTGCCAGCAGTCCTAGCACGGGAGCCCACACAGATACGCAGTATTTT.

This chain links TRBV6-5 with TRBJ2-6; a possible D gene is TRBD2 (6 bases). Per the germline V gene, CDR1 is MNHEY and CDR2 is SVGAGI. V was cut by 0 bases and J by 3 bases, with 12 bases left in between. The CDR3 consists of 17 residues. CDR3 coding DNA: TGTGCCAGCAGTTACTCTGGAGGGGCAGATGGGGCCAACGTCCTGACTTTC. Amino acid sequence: CASSYSGGADGANVLTF.

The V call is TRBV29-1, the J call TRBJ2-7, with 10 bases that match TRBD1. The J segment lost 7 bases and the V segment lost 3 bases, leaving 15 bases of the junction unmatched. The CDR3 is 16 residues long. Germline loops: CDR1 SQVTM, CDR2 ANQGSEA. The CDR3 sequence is CSVESPGRTGGLEQYF. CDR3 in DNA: TGCAGCGTTGAGTCGCCGGGGAGGACAGGGGGGTTGGAGCAGTACTTC.

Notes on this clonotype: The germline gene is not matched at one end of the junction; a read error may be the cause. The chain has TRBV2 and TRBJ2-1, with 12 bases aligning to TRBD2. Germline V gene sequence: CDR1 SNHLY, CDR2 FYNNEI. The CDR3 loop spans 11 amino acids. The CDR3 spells CASSTSGGPVF. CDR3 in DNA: TGTGCCAGCAGTACTAGCGGGGGGCCGGTCTTC.

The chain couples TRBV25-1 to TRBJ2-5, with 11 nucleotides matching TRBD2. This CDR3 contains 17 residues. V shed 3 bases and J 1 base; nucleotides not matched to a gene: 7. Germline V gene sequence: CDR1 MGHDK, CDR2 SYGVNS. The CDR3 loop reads CASSDPSSGGPQETQYF. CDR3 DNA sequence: TGTGCCAGCAGTGACCCCTCTAGCGGGGGGCCCCAAGAGACCCAGTACTTC.

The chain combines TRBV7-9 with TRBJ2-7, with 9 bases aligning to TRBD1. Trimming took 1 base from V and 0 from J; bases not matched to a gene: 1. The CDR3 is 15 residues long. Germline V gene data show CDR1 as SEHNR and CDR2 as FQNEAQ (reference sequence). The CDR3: CASSLGGQGSYEQYF. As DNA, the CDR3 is TGTGCCAGCAGCTTAGGGGGACAGGGCTCCTACGAGCAGTACTTC.

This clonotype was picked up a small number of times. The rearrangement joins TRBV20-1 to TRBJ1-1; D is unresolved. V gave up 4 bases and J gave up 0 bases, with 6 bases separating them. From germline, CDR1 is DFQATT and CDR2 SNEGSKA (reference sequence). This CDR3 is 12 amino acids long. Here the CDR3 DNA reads TGCAGTGCTAAGGGAATGAACACTGAAGCTTTCTTT. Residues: CSAKGMNTEAFF.

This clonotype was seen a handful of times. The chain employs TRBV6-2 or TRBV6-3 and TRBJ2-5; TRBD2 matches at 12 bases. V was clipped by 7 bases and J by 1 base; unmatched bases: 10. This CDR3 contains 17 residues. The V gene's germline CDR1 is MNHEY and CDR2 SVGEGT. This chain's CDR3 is CASIAGTSGRAQETQYF. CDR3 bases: TGTGCCAGCATTGCCGGGACTAGCGGGCGGGCCCAAGAGACCCAGTACTTC.

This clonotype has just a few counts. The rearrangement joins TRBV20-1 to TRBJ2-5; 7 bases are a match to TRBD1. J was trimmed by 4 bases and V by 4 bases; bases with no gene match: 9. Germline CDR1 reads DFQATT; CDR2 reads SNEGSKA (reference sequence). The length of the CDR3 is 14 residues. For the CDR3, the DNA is TGCAGTGCTACCCGCACAGGGGCGGGAGAGACCCAGTACTTC. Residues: CSATRTGAGETQYF.

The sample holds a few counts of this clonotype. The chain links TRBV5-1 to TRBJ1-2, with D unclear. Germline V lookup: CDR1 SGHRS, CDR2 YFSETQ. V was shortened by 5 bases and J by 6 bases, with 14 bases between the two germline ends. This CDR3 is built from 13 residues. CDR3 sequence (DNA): TGCGCCAGCAGAGCCAGGCCAGCAAATGGCTACACCTTC. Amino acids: CASRARPANGYTF.

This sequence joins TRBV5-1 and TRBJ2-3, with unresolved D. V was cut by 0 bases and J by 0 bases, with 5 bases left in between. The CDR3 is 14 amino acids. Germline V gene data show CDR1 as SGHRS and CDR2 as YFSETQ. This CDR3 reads CASSLELSTDTQYF. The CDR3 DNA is TGCGCCAGCAGCTTGGAATTAAGCACAGATACGCAGTATTTT.

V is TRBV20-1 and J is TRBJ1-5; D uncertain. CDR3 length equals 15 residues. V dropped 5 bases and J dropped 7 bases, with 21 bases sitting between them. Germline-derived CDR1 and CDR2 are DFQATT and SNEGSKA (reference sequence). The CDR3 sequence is CSAAESTGSGQPQHF. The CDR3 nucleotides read TGCAGTGCTGCGGAATCGACGGGGTCGGGGCAGCCCCAGCATTTT.